A selection of T cell receptor beta chains follows, all from one sample in a study of Graves' ophthalmopathy and Graves' hyperthyroidism. TCRdb passed the multiplex PCR reads through MiXCR, listing each CDR3 protein once. The sample consists of over 650,000 distinct CDR3 sequences, about 38% of them appearing once. The sample was peripheral blood. The receptors shown here come from an adult man with Graves' ophthalmopathy. The CDR3 runs from the conserved cysteine through the conserved F or W. The D gene is left open where the match is weak. Not all rows give a size; the values are once, few, many and, for expanded clones, a class.

d_gene: TRBD2; abundance: .; v_gene: TRBV7-2; j_gene: TRBJ2-7; CDR3aa: CANSLAGADSYEQYF; CDR3nt: TGTGCCAACTCCTTAGCGGGGGCGGACTCCTACGAGCAGTACTTC
d_gene: TRBD1; abundance: few; v_gene: TRBV27; j_gene: TRBJ1-5; CDR3aa: CASKAGGHSNQPQHF; CDR3nt: TGTGCCAGCAAGGCAGGGGGCCATAGCAATCAGCCCCAGCATTTT
d_gene: .; abundance: many; v_gene: TRBV29-1; j_gene: TRBJ1-1; CDR3aa: CSVAVQMGTEAFF; CDR3nt: TGCAGCGTTGCGGTTCAAATGGGGACTGAAGCTTTCTTT
d_gene: .; abundance: .; v_gene: TRBV6-6; j_gene: TRBJ2-7; CDR3aa: CASSYLGFSYEQYF; CDR3nt: TGTGCCAGCAGTTATTTAGGTTTCTCCTACGAGCAGTACTTC
d_gene: .; abundance: .; v_gene: TRBV25-1; j_gene: TRBJ2-7; CDR3aa: CASSPIEAGYYEQYF; CDR3nt: TGTGCCAGCAGCCCAATTGAAGCAGGCTACTACGAGCAGTACTTC
d_gene: .; abundance: many; v_gene: TRBV2; j_gene: TRBJ1-6; CDR3aa: CASRDGGSYNSPLHF; CDR3nt: TGTGCCAGCAGGGACGGGGGGTCCTATAATTCACCCCTCCACTTT
d_gene: .; abundance: many; v_gene: TRBV13; j_gene: TRBJ1-2; CDR3aa: CASSATTDYGYTF; CDR3nt: TGTGCCAGCAGCGCGACGACAGACTATGGCTACACCTTC
d_gene: TRBD1; abundance: many; v_gene: TRBV10-3; j_gene: TRBJ1-6; CDR3aa: CAIRGTEDNSPLHF; CDR3nt: TGTGCCATCAGGGGGACAGAAGATAATTCACCCCTCCACTTT
d_gene: .; abundance: once; v_gene: TRBV15; j_gene: TRBJ2-6; CDR3aa: CATSSERSSGANVLTF; CDR3nt: TGTGCCACCAGCAGTGAAAGGAGCTCTGGGGCCAACGTCCTGACTTTC
d_gene: .; abundance: .; v_gene: TRBV29-1; j_gene: TRBJ2-1; CDR3aa: CSAQTANNEQFF; CDR3nt: TGCAGCGCACAGACAGCGAACAATGAGCAGTTCTTC
d_gene: TRBD1; abundance: many; v_gene: TRBV19; j_gene: TRBJ2-6; CDR3aa: CASSITGAGANVLTF; CDR3nt: TGTGCCAGTAGTATTACAGGGGCTGGGGCCAACGTCCTGACTTTC
d_gene: .; abundance: once; v_gene: TRBV20-1; j_gene: TRBJ2-7; CDR3aa: CSARDADRGSGSSYEQYF; CDR3nt: TGCAGTGCTAGAGATGCGGACAGAGGTAGCGGATCTTCCTACGAGCAGTACTTC
d_gene: .; abundance: many; v_gene: TRBV2; j_gene: TRBJ2-5; CDR3aa: CASSEGNTNQETQYF; CDR3nt: TGTGCCAGCAGTGAAGGGAATACGAACCAAGAGACCCAGTACTTC
d_gene: .; abundance: .; v_gene: TRBV10-3; j_gene: TRBJ2-6; CDR3aa: CANRPYLSGANVLTF; CDR3nt: TGTGCCAACAGACCCTACCTCTCTGGGGCCAACGTCCTGACTTTC
d_gene: .; abundance: .; v_gene: TRBV10-3; j_gene: TRBJ1-6; CDR3aa: CAIRQEGYSPLHF; CDR3nt: TGTGCCATCAGACAGGAAGGTTATTCACCCCTCCACTTT
d_gene: .; abundance: few; v_gene: TRBV24-1; j_gene: TRBJ2-7; CDR3aa: CATSDANSRSEQYF; CDR3nt: TGTGCCACCAGTGATGCTAATTCTAGGAGCGAGCAGTACTTC
d_gene: .; abundance: .; v_gene: TRBV7-2; j_gene: TRBJ2-5; CDR3aa: CASSLVLWGIETQYF; CDR3nt: TGTGCCAGCAGCTTAGTGTTGTGGGGCATCGAGACCCAGTACTTC
d_gene: .; abundance: .; v_gene: TRBV5-1; j_gene: TRBJ1-1; CDR3aa: CASSLGGMNTETFF; CDR3nt: TGCGCCAGCAGCTTGGGGGGCATGAACACTGAAACTTTCTTT
d_gene: .; abundance: .; v_gene: TRBV19; j_gene: TRBJ1-2; CDR3aa: CASSKRGVGYGYTF; CDR3nt: TGTGCCAGTAGTAAGCGCGGGGTAGGCTATGGCTACACCTTC
d_gene: .; abundance: many; v_gene: TRBV14; j_gene: TRBJ2-7; CDR3aa: CASSQGGRDEQYF; CDR3nt: TGTGCCAGCAGCCAAGGCGGGCGGGACGAGCAGTACTTC
d_gene: TRBD2; abundance: .; v_gene: TRBV5-1; j_gene: TRBJ2-7; CDR3aa: CASSFGLADNEQYF; CDR3nt: TGCGCCAGCAGCTTTGGCCTAGCGGACAATGAGCAGTACTTC
d_gene: .; abundance: many; v_gene: TRBV24-1; j_gene: TRBJ1-2; CDR3aa: CATSAGGNYGYTF; CDR3nt: TGTGCCACCAGTGCGGGCGGCAACTATGGCTACACCTTC
d_gene: .; abundance: .; v_gene: TRBV7-2; j_gene: TRBJ1-2; CDR3aa: CASSQPGRRNYGYTF; CDR3nt: TGTGCCAGCAGCCAACCGGGACGGCGTAACTATGGCTACACCTTC
d_gene: TRBD1; abundance: .; v_gene: TRBV7-2; j_gene: TRBJ2-6; CDR3aa: CASSSPTGDGANVLTF; CDR3nt: TGTGCCAGCAGCTCCCCCACAGGGGATGGGGCCAACGTCCTGACTTTC